These T cell receptor beta chains were read from a single sample in a study of shared T cell receptors in the human thymus. Measured with immunoSEQ multiplex PCR; TCRdb has only the in-frame clones, and not every one. This sample carries about 380,000 clones, about 95% of them seen once, and the ten largest clones take roughly 0.02%. Material: thymocytes. All receptors come from a human donor. Both conserved end residues are part of each CDR3. D genes are given only for firm matches. Not every row has a clone size; where given, it reads once, few, many or a size class.

TRBJ2-7,TRBV9,-,-,TGTGCCAGCAGCTGGGCCCCGGGACTCTCCTACGAGCAGTACTTC,CASSWAPGLSYEQYF
TRBJ2-2,TRBV6-4,-,-,TGTGCCAGCAGTGCGCAGGGAGGCCCCGGGGAGCTGTTTTTT,CASSAQGGPGELFF
TRBJ1-2,TRBV4-3,-,-,TGCGCCAGCAGCCAAGATCGTCGGGCCAGGGGTAACTATGGCTACACCTTC,CASSQDRRARGNYGYTF
TRBJ1-1,TRBV14,-,TRBD1,TGTGCCAGCAGCCAAGGACAGGGGGCAGGGAAGAACACTGAAGCTTTCTTT,CASSQGQGAGKNTEAFF
TRBJ2-5,TRBV6-5,-,-,TGTGCCAGCAGTTACGAGTCTGAGGGCGGCCAAGAGACCCAGTACTTC,CASSYESEGGQETQYF
TRBJ2-7,TRBV7-2,-,TRBD2,TGTGCCAGCAGCCGGGGGGAACGGCGGGAGCCCTACGAGCAGTACTTC,CASSRGERREPYEQYF
TRBJ2-7,TRBV30,-,TRBD1,TGTGCCTGGAGTCTACAGGGGCTCTACGAGCAGTACTTC,CAWSLQGLYEQYF
TRBJ2-7,TRBV27,-,TRBD1,TGTGCCAGCAGTCCGCGACAGGGTCGGTCCAACGAGCAGTACTTC,CASSPRQGRSNEQYF
TRBJ2-7,TRBV7-9,-,-,TGTGCCAGCAGCTCCCCCCGCCCCAGGGGCCAATCCTACGAGCAGTACTTC,CASSSPRPRGQSYEQYF
TRBJ2-1,TRBV5-1,-,TRBD2,TGCGCCAGCAGCTTGGACCTAGCGGAGCCGAGCTCCTACAATGAGCAGTTCTTC,CASSLDLAEPSSYNEQFF
TRBJ2-7,TRBV5-5,once,TRBD1,TGTGCCAGCAGACCGACAGGGTGGCTCGAGCAGTACTTC,CASRPTGWLEQYF
TRBJ2-7,TRBV7-9,-,TRBD2,TGTGCCAGCAGCCACCCGGGGGGGTCCTACGAGCAGTACTTC,CASSHPGGSYEQYF
TRBJ2-3,TRBV28,-,TRBD2,TGTGCCAGCAGTCCCGTAGCGGGAGGGGCTAGCACAGATACGCAGTATTTT,CASSPVAGGASTDTQYF
TRBJ2-2,TRBV27,-,TRBD2,TGTGCCAGCAGTTTAAGGATTCGAAGCGGGAGGGCCGGGGAGCTGTTTTTT,CASSLRIRSGRAGELFF
TRBJ2-3,TRBV15,-,TRBD2,TGTGCCACCAGCAAGGGACTAGCGGAGGACACAGATACGCAGTATTTT,CATSKGLAEDTDTQYF
TRBJ1-2,TRBV10-3,-,-,TGTGCCATCAGGGGGGGTGGGCACACTTATGGCTACACCTTC,CAIRGGGHTYGYTF
TRBJ2-2,TRBV4-1,-,-,TGCGCCAGCAGCCCCAAAAGAGTGGGGGATGGGGGCACCGGGGAGCTGTTTTTT,CASSPKRVGDGGTGELFF
TRBJ2-5,TRBV27,once,-,TGTGCCAGCAGGCAAGGGGACGACAGCAAAGACCCGATGGGAGAGACCCAGTACTTC,CASRQGDDSKDPMGETQYF
TRBJ1-5,TRBV27,-,-,TGTGCCAGCAGTTTAGGAGGGCCTAGCAATCAGCCCCAGCATTTT,CASSLGGPSNQPQHF
TRBJ2-7,TRBV28,once,-,TGTGCCAGCAGTTTTTGCCCCAGGGGGGCCCCCAAGGAGCAGTACTTC,CASSFCPRGAPKEQYF
TRBJ1-4,TRBV9,-,-,TGTGCCAGCAGCGTAGATGGGGGTTTTGGGGAAAACAATGAAAAACTGTTTTTT,CASSVDGGFGENNEKLFF
TRBJ2-2,TRBV19,-,TRBD1,TGTGCCAGTAGTATAGAGGGACAGGGGGTCATCGGGGAGCTGTTTTTT,CASSIEGQGVIGELFF
TRBJ2-1,TRBV27,once,TRBD1,TGTGCCAGCAGCGCAATCAGGGGACAGGGGATGAATGAGCAGTTCTTC,CASSAIRGQGMNEQFF
TRBJ2-1,TRBV5-1,-,-,TGCGCCAGCAGCTCCTCTAGGGGTTTAGGGGCCCTCAATGAGCAGTTCTTC,CASSSSRGLGALNEQFF
TRBJ2-7,TRBV4-1,-,TRBD2,TGCGCCAGCAGCCAGGATAGGGCTAGCGGGACGGACGAGCAGTACTTC,CASSQDRASGTDEQYF
TRBJ2-7,TRBV11-2,-,-,TGTGCCAGCAGCTTAGGGGGGACACCCGGGACTGTCTACTACGAGCAGTACTTC,CASSLGGTPGTVYYEQYF
TRBJ2-6,TRBV5-1,-,-,TGCGCCAGCAGCTTGGACGGTGGTAGGGTCCCCTCTGGGGCCAACGTCCTGACTTTC,CASSLDGGRVPSGANVLTF
TRBJ2-7,TRBV5-1,-,TRBD1,TGCGCCAGCAGCTCGTATGACAGGGAACACGAGCAGTACTTC,CASSSYDREHEQYF
TRBJ2-1,TRBV5-1,-,-,TGCGCCAGCAACGGCCCCCACAATGAGCAGTTCTTC,CASNGPHNEQFF
TRBJ2-1,TRBV5-1,-,TRBD2,TGCGCCAGCAGCCACAGCGGGGATTCCTACAATGAGCAGTTCTTC,CASSHSGDSYNEQFF
TRBJ1-5,TRBV5-8,few,TRBD1,TGTGCCAGCAGCGTGCAGGGACAGGGGCGTTTGGGTCAGCCCCAGCATTTT,CASSVQGQGRLGQPQHF
TRBJ1-4,TRBV19,-,-,TGTGCCAGTAACAGGACAGCAGCAACTAATGAAAAACTGTTTTTT,CASNRTAATNEKLFF
TRBJ1-1,TRBV6-6,-,-,TGTGCCAGCAGTTACTCGATGCGCGGGGGGAACACTGAAGCTTTCTTT,CASSYSMRGGNTEAFF
TRBJ2-5,TRBV28,-,TRBD2,TGTGCCAGCAGTTTAGACCGGGCGCGGTACGGGGCTGGGGGGGAAGAGACCCAGTACTTC,CASSLDRARYGAGGEETQYF
TRBJ2-5,TRBV9,-,-,TGTGCCAGCAGCGTAGGGGTTAGCTCAGACCAAGAGACCCAGTACTTC,CASSVGVSSDQETQYF
TRBJ2-1,TRBV28,-,TRBD2,TGTGCCAGCAGTTTAGGCGGGAGAAAGGATGAGCAGTTCTTC,CASSLGGRKDEQFF
TRBJ2-2,TRBV18,-,-,TGTGCCAGCTCCCCCAGGGGGGGAACGAACACCGGGGAGCTGTTTTTT,CASSPRGGTNTGELFF
TRBJ2-1,TRBV7-9,-,TRBD1,TGTGCCAGCAGCTTAGGGGACAGTCACTCCTACAATGAGCAGTTCTTC,CASSLGDSHSYNEQFF
TRBJ2-7,TRBV27,-,-,TGTGCCAGCAGTCCCTCGGGGGTTGGCTACGAGCAGTACTTC,CASSPSGVGYEQYF
TRBJ1-2,TRBV28,-,-,TGTGCCAGCAGAAGCTCGTATGGCTACACCTTC,CASRSSYGYTF
TRBJ1-3,TRBV6-1,-,TRBD1,TGTGCCAGCAGTGAAGGGGACAGGGGTTTTTGGGGAAACACCATATATTTT,CASSEGDRGFWGNTIYF
TRBJ2-2,TRBV25-1,-,-,TGTGCCAGCAGTGAAATGAAGAGAGAACTTAACACCGGGGAGCTGTTTTTT,CASSEMKRELNTGELFF
TRBJ2-1,TRBV11-2,-,TRBD2,TGTGCCAGCAGCTTAGAAAACCCGGGAGGGCCTAGGAATGAGCAGTTCTTC,CASSLENPGGPRNEQFF
TRBJ1-1,TRBV20-1,-,-,TGCAGTGAACGCGACACTGAAGCTTTCTTT,CSERDTEAFF
TRBJ2-5,TRBV14,-,TRBD2,TGTGCCAGCAGCCAAGAATCCAAGACTAGCGGTTTGTGGGAGACCCAGTACTTC,CASSQESKTSGLWETQYF
TRBJ1-4,TRBV5-8,-,-,TGTGCCAGCAGCTTACCCGGGACAAAGGCTCGGAATGAAAAACTGTTTTTT,CASSLPGTKARNEKLFF
TRBJ2-3,TRBV7-9,-,-,TGTGCCAGCAGCCGATCCAACACAGATACGCAGTATTTT,CASSRSNTDTQYF
TRBJ2-7,TRBV30,-,TRBD2,TGTGCCTGGAGTGTGGGACTAGCGGGAGGGCAGGCCCCCCACGAGCAGTACTTC,CAWSVGLAGGQAPHEQYF
TRBJ2-1,TRBV5-4,-,-,TGTGCCAGCAGCTTGGGGCTAGCGGGACAGGGGGAGCAGTTCTTC,CASSLGLAGQGEQFF
TRBJ2-7,TRBV14,-,-,TGTGCCAGCAGCCAAGATCGCCAAGGGACTCACGCCTACGAGCAGTACTTC,CASSQDRQGTHAYEQYF